Below are 31 T cell receptor beta chains sequenced from a single sample in a study of T-cell reconstitution after alpha-beta-depleted transplantation in children. A library of TCRbeta sequences, prepared with unique molecular identifiers, was generated. From the PCR reads, TCRdb called clonotypes with MiXCR, one entry per CDR3 protein. The profile covers 440,000 or so distinct CDR3 sequences, with roughly 10% appearing a single time and 4.5% to 6% taken by the ten largest. Source: PBMCs from the stem cell graft donor, taken from the stem cell graft. All receptors derive from a human donor who donated a stem cell graft to a child with acute myeloid leukemia.

This clonotype was counted only a few times. V and J are TRBV11-1 and TRBJ2-4; D gene unclear. In germline, CDR1 is SGHAT, CDR2 FQDESV (reference sequence). The germline V and J ends were trimmed by 1 base and 2 bases, with 12 bases remaining between them. The CDR3 consists of 16 residues. CDR3 residues: CASSLEPGRSKNIQYF. The DNA for the CDR3 is TGTGCCAGCAGCTTAGAACCGGGCCGATCCAAAAACATTCAGTACTTC.

The table lists this clonotype with a few counts. The junction differs from germline at one of its ends, possibly a read error. The chain recombines TRBV6-1 with TRBJ2-6, with a tentative D call TRBD1 (5 bases). There are 16 residues in the CDR3. The germline V gene has CDR1 MNHNS and CDR2 SASEGT. The DNA for the CDR3 is TGTGCCAGCAGTGAAGCAGCGTGGGTTGGGGCCAACGGCCTGACTTTC. Translating gives CASSEAAWVGANGLTF.

This clonotype was detected ten times or more. The CDR3 region is CASSSGVAGGYNEQFF. CDR3 DNA: TGTGCCAGCAGTTCAGGGGTCGCGGGGGGGTACAATGAGCAGTTCTTC. J is TRBJ2-1 and V is TRBV12-3 or TRBV12-4; TRBD2 aligns across 9 bases. Trimming cost V 4 bases and J 4 bases; bases outside gene matches: 8. This CDR3 has 16 amino acids.

This clonotype was observed many times. The germline gene is not matched at one end of the junction; a read error may be the cause. The CDR3 spells CASSLGRNTGELFF. The CDR3 DNA is TGTGCCAGCAGCTTAGGGCGGAACACCGGGGAGCTGTTTTTT. The chain employs TRBV5-1 and TRBJ2-2; no definite D call. CDR3 length: 14 amino acids. CDR1 and CDR2 (germline): SGHRS, YFSETQ.

This clonotype came up a few times. The chain combines TRBV11-2 with TRBJ1-6; D is undetermined. Trimming removed 1 base at V and 6 bases at J, with 10 bases between. This CDR3 comprises 15 residues. Germline-derived CDR1 and CDR2 are SGHAT and FQNNGV. The CDR3 nucleotides read TGTGCCAGCAGCTTAGCGGGGTTTCGTAATTCACCCCTCCACTTT. Translation: CASSLAGFRNSPLHF. The full variable domain, in which reference TRBV11-2 and TRBJ1-6 provide the parts outside the CDR3, is EAGVAQSPRYKIIEKRQSVAFWCNPISGHATLYWYQQILGQGPKLLIQFQNNGVVDDSQLPKDRFSAERLKGVDSTLKIQPAKLEDSAVYLCASSLAGFRNSPLHFGNGTRLTVT.

In this sample, this clonotype turned up a few times. The chain carries TRBV20-1 and TRBJ1-5; possibly TRBD1 for D (6 bases). This CDR3 region has 14 residues. Germline loops: CDR1 DFQATT, CDR2 SNEGSKA (reference sequence). Trimming took off 3 bases at V and 3 bases at J, with 12 bases between the two ends. The CDR3: CSASTDRPNQPQHF. DNA for the CDR3: TGCAGTGCTAGTACGGACAGACCCAATCAGCCCCAGCATTTT.

This clonotype was seen a few times. The chain combines TRBV20-1 with TRBJ2-3; the D is unclear. V lost 0 bases to trimming and J lost 7 bases, with 8 bases between them. The germline V gene encodes CDR1 DFQATT and CDR2 SNEGSKA (reference sequence). CDR3 size: 12 residues. DNA of the CDR3: TGCAGTGCTAGAGATATGGGATATACGCAGTATTTT. Translated, it gives CSARDMGYTQYF.

This clonotype has a handful of counts. The chain uses TRBV7-2 and TRBJ2-7; D gene ambiguous. The CDR3 runs to 14 residues. CDR1 SGHTA and CDR2 FQGNSA come from the germline V gene. The V gene lost 0 bases and the J gene lost 6 bases, with 12 bases spanning the gap. The chain's CDR3 is CASSLAEWVGEQYV. The CDR3 DNA sequence: TGTGCCAGCAGCTTAGCGGAATGGGTTGGCGAGCAGTACGTC.

This clonotype was seen more than once but under ten times. This sequence joins TRBV6-2 or TRBV6-3 and TRBJ2-5, with D tentatively TRBD2 (5 bases). Trimming took off 0 bases at V and 1 base at J, with 12 bases between the two ends. The CDR3 sequence is 16 residues long. The germline V gene encodes CDR1 MNHEY and CDR2 SVGEGT. In nucleotides, the CDR3 is TGTGCCAGCAGTTACTCTCCACTAGGACGCCAAGAGACCCAGTACTTC. The encoded protein is CASSYSPLGRQETQYF.

This clonotype was observed many times. V is TRBV9 and J is TRBJ2-1, with 7 nucleotides matching TRBD2. The CDR3 has 16 residues. The V segment lost 2 bases and the J segment 3 bases; nucleotides outside the gene matches: 8. The germline gives CDR1 SGDLS, CDR2 YYNGEE. The CDR3 loop is CASSVGLAVNYNEQFF. The CDR3 DNA sequence: TGTGCCAGCAGCGTTGGGCTAGCGGTGAACTACAATGAGCAGTTCTTC.

This clonotype showed up just a few times. The chain combines TRBV10-3 with TRBJ1-6; tentatively, D is TRBD1 (6 bases). The CDR3 contains 17 residues. With 6 bases removed from V and 3 bases from J, the gap between germline ends came to 18 bases. The germline CDR1 and CDR2 sequences are ENHRY and SYGVKD. CDR3 loop: CAISQQVGGDYNSPLHF. CDR3 DNA: TGTGCCATCAGCCAACAAGTAGGGGGTGACTATAATTCACCCCTCCACTTT.

This clonotype was seen ten or more times. J is TRBJ1-6 and V is TRBV5-1; TRBD1 matches at 7 bases. The CDR3 spans 15 residues. The V and J ends lost 0 bases and 5 bases, in that order; junction bases with no gene match: 2. From germline, CDR1 is SGHRS and CDR2 YFSETQ. The CDR3 DNA reads TGCGCCAGCAGCTTGGTCGACAGGGATAATTCACCCCTCCACTTT. It codes for CASSLVDRDNSPLHF.

This clonotype showed up just a few times. This chain joins TRBV7-2 and TRBJ2-7, with TRBD1 matching over 8 bases. From germline, CDR1 is SGHTA and CDR2 FQGNSA. The ends lost 5 bases at V and 6 bases at J; junction bases unmatched: 15. The CDR3 runs to 16 residues. The CDR3 here is CASSALALTGAGEQYF. CDR3 bases: TGTGCCAGCAGCGCCTTAGCCCTGACAGGGGCCGGCGAGCAGTACTTC.

The chain employs TRBV19 and TRBJ2-1; TRBD2 might be the D (6 bases). The length of the CDR3 is 12 residues. Germline values: CDR1 LNHDA, CDR2 SQIVND (reference sequence). Between the trimmed V and J ends, which lost 5 bases and 12 bases, there was a span of 14 bases. The CDR3 is CASSAGLPGQFF. As DNA, the CDR3 is TGTGCCAGTAGTGCGGGACTCCCAGGGCAGTTCTTC.

The rearrangement uses TRBV4-1 and TRBJ2-7, with D perhaps matching TRBD1 or TRBD2 (6 bases each). In germline, CDR1 is MGHRA, CDR2 YSYEKL. The CDR3 spans 14 residues. V shed 0 bases and J shed 6 bases, with 12 bases lying between them. This CDR3 is CASSQDPGGGEQYF. In DNA form, the CDR3 reads TGCGCCAGCAGCCAAGATCCCGGGGGCGGCGAGCAGTACTTC.

This clonotype was recorded a few times. J is TRBJ2-5 and V is TRBV12-3 or TRBV12-4, with TRBD2 matching 10 bases. The CDR3 has 15 amino acids. The trim removed 1 base at V and 5 bases at J, leaving 4 bases unmatched. This CDR3 is CASSLGGAGGETQYF. CDR3 sequence (DNA): TGTGCCAGCAGTTTAGGAGGAGCGGGGGGGGAGACCCAGTACTTC.

CDR3 DNA sequence: TGCAGTGCTAGAAAACAGGGGGCGATGAGCAACACTGAAGCTTTCTTT. Translated, it gives CSARKQGAMSNTEAFF. This sequence joins TRBV20-1 and TRBJ1-1, with 9 bases lining up with TRBD1. This CDR3 has 16 amino acids. Losses at the gene ends were 2 bases for V and 2 bases for J; bases not matched to a gene: 9. Per germline, CDR1 DFQATT and CDR2 SNEGSKA (reference sequence).

J is TRBJ2-4 and V is TRBV5-1; D remains unclear. This CDR3 comprises 14 residues. Germline lookup yields CDR1 SGHRS and CDR2 YFSETQ. V was trimmed by 6 bases and J by 5 bases, leaving 15 bases between them. The DNA for the CDR3 is TGCGCCAGCACCGTCGCCGGGCACGAAAACATTCAGTACTTC. This translates into CASTVAGHENIQYF.

The V gene is TRBV30, the J gene TRBJ1-6, with D tentatively TRBD1 (6 bases). The CDR3 has 13 residues. The V end was cut by 2 bases, the J end by 7 bases, with 9 bases between. In germline, CDR1 is GTSNPN, CDR2 SVGIG (reference sequence). The CDR3 is CAWSPGHNSPLHF. In DNA, the CDR3 is TGTGCCTGGAGTCCGGGACACAATTCACCCCTCCACTTT.

The chain has TRBV3-1 and TRBJ2-5; 7 bases are shared with TRBD2. Germline trimming cut 0 bases from V and 4 bases from J; bases unmatched to any gene: 5. The length of the CDR3 is 15 residues. CDR1 is LGHDT, CDR2 YNNKEL, per germline (reference sequence). The CDR3 protein is CASSQEVPSGETQYF. DNA of the CDR3: TGTGCCAGCAGCCAAGAGGTGCCTAGCGGAGAGACCCAGTACTTC.

This clonotype was seen only a few times. The genes are TRBV5-1 and TRBJ2-7, with D perhaps matching TRBD1 or TRBD2 (5 bases each). Germline V CDR1 and CDR2: SGHRS, YFSETQ. The length of the CDR3 is 13 residues. Trimming shortened V by 1 base and J by 6 bases, and 11 bases separated the two germline ends. In nucleotides, the CDR3 is TGCGCCAGCAGCTTGAATCCAGGGACCGAGCAGTACGTC. Residues: CASSLNPGTEQYV.

The V call is TRBV20-1, the J call TRBJ2-1, with 12 bases aligning to TRBD2. The CDR3 loop spans 18 amino acids. Germline lookup yields CDR1 DFQATT and CDR2 SNEGSKA (reference sequence). Trimming removed 0 bases from V and 0 bases from J; junction bases left unmatched: 6. DNA for the CDR3: TGCAGTGCTAGAGATTGGAGGACTAGCGGGATCTCCTACAATGAGCAGTTCTTC. This translates into CSARDWRTSGISYNEQFF.

A single count supports this clonotype. The genes are TRBV11-2 and TRBJ1-4; D not resolved. V lost 8 bases and J lost 5, with 12 bases in between. This CDR3 region has 13 residues. CDR1 SGHAT and CDR2 FQNNGV come from the germline V gene. The CDR3, as DNA: TGTGCCAGCTCGGGAGGACGGAATGAAAAACTGTTTTTT. Its translation: CASSGGRNEKLFF.

This rearrangement joins TRBV11-2 to TRBJ1-5, with TRBD1 matching 7 bases. With V trimmed by 4 bases and J by 7 bases, 4 bases remained unmatched. This CDR3 is 13 amino acids long. The V gene's germline CDR1 is SGHAT and CDR2 FQNNGV. For the CDR3, the DNA is TGTGCCAGCAGCTCCCCAGGGGGACAGCCCCAGCATTTT. It specifies CASSSPGGQPQHF.

The chain is built from TRBV21-1 and TRBJ1-6; the DNA was not used to check the table's D call, TRBD1. TRBV21-1 is noted as a pseudogene. The CDR3 covers 17 residues. In nucleotides, the CDR3 is TGTGCCAGCAGCAAATGGGGCGGACAGGGGGATAATTCACCCCTCCACTTT. It codes for CASSKWGGQGDNSPLHF.

The sample holds a few counts of this clonotype. The CDR3 nucleotides read TGTGCCAGCAGCTCTTCCGGGACAGGGGACACTGAAGCTTTCTTT. As protein: CASSSSGTGDTEAFF. This rearrangement joins TRBV7-3 to TRBJ1-1; TRBD1 matches at 10 bases. V was pared by 4 bases and J by 3 bases, with 5 bases of the junction left unmatched. The CDR3 has 15 residues. CDR1 and CDR2 (germline): SGHTA, FQGTGA.

This clonotype has more than one count but fewer than ten. The chain joins TRBV20-1 to TRBJ2-3; 9 bases agree with TRBD2. The germline V gene has CDR1 DFQATT and CDR2 SNEGSKA (reference sequence). Trimming at V came to 5 bases and at J to 4 bases, leaving 13 bases not matched to a gene. CDR3 length equals 16 residues. As DNA, the CDR3 is TGCAGTGCTGACCGACCGGGACTAGCCGAGGCAGATACGCAGTATTTT. Translating it yields CSADRPGLAEADTQYF.

This clonotype was detected only a few times. The genes are TRBV20-1 and TRBJ2-5, with D unresolved. CDR1 is DFQATT, CDR2 SNEGSKA, per germline (reference sequence). This CDR3 is 11 amino acids long. Deletions cut 5 bases from V and 5 bases from J, with 9 bases between. The CDR3: CSADTGETQYF. DNA of the CDR3: TGCAGTGCTGATACTGGGGAGACCCAGTACTTC.

This clonotype is classed as medium-sized (0.01 to 0.1%). V is TRBV7-9 and J is TRBJ2-2; 8 bases match TRBD2. Germline values: CDR1 SEHNR, CDR2 FQNEAQ (reference sequence). The trim removed 1 base at V and 7 bases at J, leaving 8 bases unmatched. The CDR3 contains 16 residues. The CDR3: CASSLESGSRDGELFF. CDR3 nucleotides: TGTGCCAGCAGCTTAGAGAGCGGGAGCCGGGACGGGGAGCTGTTTTTT. The whole variable domain, remainder taken from reference TRBV7-9 and TRBJ2-2, is DTGVSQNPRHKITKRGQNVTFRCDPISEHNRLYWYRQTLGQGPEFLTYFQNEAQLEKSRLLSDRFSAERPKGSFSTLEIQRTEQGDSAMYLCASSLESGSRDGELFFGEGSRLTVL.

A few counts support this clonotype. The chain couples TRBV12-3 or TRBV12-4 to TRBJ2-7; D might be TRBD1 or TRBD2, each matching 6 bases. Trimming left V 8 bases short and J 5 bases short, with 16 bases between. This CDR3 comprises 13 residues. The CDR3 spells CASARGDHHEQYF. CDR3 bases: TGTGCCAGCGCAAGGGGGGACCATCACGAGCAGTACTTC.

A few counts support this clonotype. This chain links TRBV7-9 with TRBJ1-4, with D hard to call. The V end lost 4 bases, the J end lost 8 bases, and 11 bases lay between the germline ends. The CDR3 extends over 13 amino acids. In germline, CDR1 is SEHNR, CDR2 FQNEAQ (reference sequence). The CDR3 region has the DNA TGTGCCAGCAGCTCCGGTGGGCTGGAAAAACTGTTTTTT. Protein sequence: CASSSGGLEKLFF. The full variable domain, its missing parts supplied by reference TRBV7-9 and TRBJ1-4, is DTGVSQNPRHKITKRGQNVTFRCDPISEHNRLYWYRQTLGQGPEFLTYFQNEAQLEKSRLLSDRFSAERPKGSFSTLEIQRTEQGDSAMYLCASSSGGLEKLFFGSGTQLSVL.